This record looks at one T cell receptor beta chain sequence and its context. These data come from a study of tissue T cells after allogeneic stem cell transplantation. The CDR3 consists of 16 residues. Germline V lookup: CDR1 ENHRY, CDR2 SYGVKD. V lost 0 bases, J lost 2 bases, and 13 bases lay in between. Assay used: immunoSEQ multiplex PCR; TCRdb lists only in-frame clones, some missing. The sample shows some 6,100 clones, roughly 61% of them seen only once. This clonotype was obtained from a woman aged 18-49 years with breast cancer. This rearrangement joins TRBV10-3 to TRBJ1-2; D not resolved. Source: duodenum tissue, taken at autopsy. The CDR3, as DNA: TGTGCCATCAGTGAGTCGGCGACGGAAAACAACTATGGCTACACCTTC. Translated, it gives CAISESATENNYGYTF.